The clone carrying this T cell receptor beta chain has only a few counts. Individuals who donated were healthy Caucasians from Russia aged about 6 to 100. This CDR3 has 13 residues. CDR1 DFQATT and CDR2 SNEGSKA come from the germline V gene (reference sequence). The use of a sample-barcoded 5' primer and a J-beta primer mix characterized a second PCR of roughly 6 to 11 cycles. Each CDR3 protein gets one entry after TCRdb re-called the 5' RACE reads with MiXCR. The sample comprises more than 550,000 distinct CDR3 sequences, 22% of which are singletons, and roughly 22% rests with the top ten. This record comes from a study of blood T cells in healthy people across ages.

Sequenced input: blood. The chain is built from TRBV20-1 and TRBJ2-3; D gene ambiguous. This sequence originates from a man between 65 and 85 years old in good health. The CDR3: CRPSVPGTDTQYF. CDR3 DNA sequence: TGCAGGCCCTCCGTGCCCGGCACAGATACGCAGTATTTT.